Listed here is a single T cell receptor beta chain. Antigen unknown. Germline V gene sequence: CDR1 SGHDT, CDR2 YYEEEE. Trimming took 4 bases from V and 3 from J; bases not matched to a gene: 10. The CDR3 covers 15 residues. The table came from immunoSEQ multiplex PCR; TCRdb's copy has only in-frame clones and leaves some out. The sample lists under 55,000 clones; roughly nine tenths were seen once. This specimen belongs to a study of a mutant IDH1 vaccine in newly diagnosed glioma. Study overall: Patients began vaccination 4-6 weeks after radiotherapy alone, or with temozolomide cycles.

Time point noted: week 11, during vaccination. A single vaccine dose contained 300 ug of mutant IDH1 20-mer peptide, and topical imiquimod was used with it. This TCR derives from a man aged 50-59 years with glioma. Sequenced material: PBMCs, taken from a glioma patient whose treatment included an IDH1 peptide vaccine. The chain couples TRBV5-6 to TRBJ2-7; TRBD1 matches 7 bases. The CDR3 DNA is TGTGCCAGCAGCCCACAGGGGAACGGGATCTACGAGCAGTACTTC. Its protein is CASSPQGNGIYEQYF. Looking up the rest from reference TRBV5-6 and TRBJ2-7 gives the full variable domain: DAGVTQSPTHLIKTRGQQVTLRCSPKSGHDTVSWYQQALGQGPQFIFQYYEEEERQRGNFPDRFSGHQFPNYSSELNVNALLLGDSALYLCASSPQGNGIYEQYFGPGTRLTVT.